The entry below gives a single T cell receptor (beta chain) sequence along with its context. The antigen this receptor binds is unknown. No quality values exist for individual bases; no much larger clone is one base distant. Trimmed from V: 5 bases; trimmed from J: 5 bases; junction bases lacking a gene match: 8. The germline V gene (reference sequence) gives CDR1 as SEHNR and CDR2 as FQNEAQ. Reading from cysteine to phenylalanine, the CDR3 counts 16 amino acids. Of the read, only the CDR3 DNA is kept; its 48 bases are in frame from base 1. One collaborating source in Seattle enrolled patients while the patients were actively infected and followed the patients over time throughout the course of disease. Collaborating institutions collected whole blood in K2EDTA tubes following their own protocols. For TCRbeta analysis, collaborator samples were shipped as frozen whole blood, as isolated PBMCs, or as DNA extracted from either sample type.

This entry belongs to a study of blood T cell repertoires in COVID-19 (dated by TCRdb to the early 2020s). Study-wide context: Collaborator samples came from the United States, Italy and Spain and covered acute and convalescent phases of COVID-19. The prospective study material was composed of cDNA or gDNA derived from T cells, B-cell-depleted T cells, or PBMCs. Deeply sampled blood TCRbeta repertoires from subjects exposed to, actively infected with, or recovered from COVID-19 were included in the dataset. Samples came from the ongoing ImmuneRACE study (first 160 participants) plus 1,254 subjects from 6 global collaborators. Where HLA class I and class II types were available, the types were taken from metadata supplied by the sample provider, not from assay-based typing. A freely available public database, intended as a resource for researchers studying the immune response to SARS-CoV-2, is where the repertoires were released. Sample metadata almost always included a de-identified subject ID, COVID-19 status, age in years and sex. The paper as a whole reports these results and caveats: Clinical and demographic metadata were provided uncurated, with the amount varying by source and participant.

TCRbeta CDR3 regions were amplified from genomic DNA by means of the immunoSEQ Assay, a bias-controlled multiplex PCR. The paper's processing steps were these. The number of nucleated cells in each sample was estimated from the amplification of reference gene primers within the assay. To quantify the absolute abundance of each unique TCRbeta CDR3 rearrangement, sequence reads were collapsed and filtered. For each sample, productive Simpson clonality was calculated by taking the square root of Simpson's diversity index across productive rearrangements. TCRdb holds this immuneACCESS table with in-frame rearrangements only. Some clones are missing; in checked studies, unresolved V genes explain under half, and the rest has no known cause. Clonal size and the V and J genes are those of that table, whereas D and trimming came from the DNA. This sample holds around 160,000 clones; 85% to 90% were observed only once. Roughly an eighth of the sample comes from the top ten.

The chain is assembled from TRBV7-9 and TRBJ2-5; TRBD2 agrees with 13 junctional bases. The sequence was obtained from a young man with COVID-19, enrolled during active disease. Material for sequencing was peripheral blood. At the DNA level, the sequence is TGTGCCAGCAGCCCCGGGACTAGCGGGATTAAGGAGACCCAGTACTTC. Translated, this gives CASSPGTSGIKETQYF.